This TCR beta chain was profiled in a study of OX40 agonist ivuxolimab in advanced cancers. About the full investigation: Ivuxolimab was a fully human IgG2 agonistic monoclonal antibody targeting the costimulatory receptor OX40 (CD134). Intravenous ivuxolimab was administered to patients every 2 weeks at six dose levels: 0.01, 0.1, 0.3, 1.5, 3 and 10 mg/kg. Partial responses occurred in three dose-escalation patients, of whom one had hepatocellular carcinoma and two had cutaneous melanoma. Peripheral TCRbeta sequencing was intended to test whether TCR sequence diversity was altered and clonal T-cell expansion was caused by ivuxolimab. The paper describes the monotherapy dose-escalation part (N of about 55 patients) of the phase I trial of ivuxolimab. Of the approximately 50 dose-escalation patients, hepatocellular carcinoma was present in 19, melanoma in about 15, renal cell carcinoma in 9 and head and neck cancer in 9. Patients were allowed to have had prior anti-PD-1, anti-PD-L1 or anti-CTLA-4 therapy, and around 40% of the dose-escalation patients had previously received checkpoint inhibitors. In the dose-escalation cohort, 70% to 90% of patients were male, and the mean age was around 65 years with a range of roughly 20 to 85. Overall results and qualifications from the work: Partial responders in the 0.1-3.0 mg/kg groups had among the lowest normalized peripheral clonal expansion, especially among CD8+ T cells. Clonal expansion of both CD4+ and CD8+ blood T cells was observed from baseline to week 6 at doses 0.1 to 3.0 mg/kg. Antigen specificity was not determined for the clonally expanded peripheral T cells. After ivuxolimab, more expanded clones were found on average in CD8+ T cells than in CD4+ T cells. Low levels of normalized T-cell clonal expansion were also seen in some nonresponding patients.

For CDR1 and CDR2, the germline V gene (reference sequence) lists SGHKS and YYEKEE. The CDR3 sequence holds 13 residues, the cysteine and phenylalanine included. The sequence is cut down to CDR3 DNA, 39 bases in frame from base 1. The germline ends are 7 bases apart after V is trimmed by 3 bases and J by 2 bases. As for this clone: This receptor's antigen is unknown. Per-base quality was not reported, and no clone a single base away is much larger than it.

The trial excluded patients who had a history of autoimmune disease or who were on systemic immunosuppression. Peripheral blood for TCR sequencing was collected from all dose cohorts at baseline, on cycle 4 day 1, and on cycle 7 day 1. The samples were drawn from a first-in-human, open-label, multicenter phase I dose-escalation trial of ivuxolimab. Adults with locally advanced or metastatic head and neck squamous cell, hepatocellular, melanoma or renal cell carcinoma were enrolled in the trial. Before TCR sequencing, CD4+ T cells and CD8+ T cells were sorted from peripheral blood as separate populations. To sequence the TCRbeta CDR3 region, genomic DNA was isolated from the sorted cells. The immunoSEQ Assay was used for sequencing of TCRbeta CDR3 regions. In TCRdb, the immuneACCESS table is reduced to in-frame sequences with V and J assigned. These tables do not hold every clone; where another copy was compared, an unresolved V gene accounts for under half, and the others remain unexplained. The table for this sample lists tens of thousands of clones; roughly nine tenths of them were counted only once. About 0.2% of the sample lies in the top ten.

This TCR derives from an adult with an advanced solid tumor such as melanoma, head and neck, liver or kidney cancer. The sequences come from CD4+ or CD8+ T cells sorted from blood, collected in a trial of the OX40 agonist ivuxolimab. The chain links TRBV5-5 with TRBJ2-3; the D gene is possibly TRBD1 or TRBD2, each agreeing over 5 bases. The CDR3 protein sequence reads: CASSSGATDTQYF. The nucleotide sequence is TGTGCCAGCAGCTCCGGGGCCACAGATACGCAGTATTTT.